This TCR beta chain originates from a study of blood T cell repertoires in COVID-19. The germline CDR1 and CDR2 sequences are SGHDN and FVKESK. The CDR3 consists of 15 residues. Germline trimming cut 4 bases from V and 5 bases from J; bases unmatched to any gene: 8. In the original processing: Nucleated cell number was recorded as an estimate derived from reference gene primer amplification. The method was immunoSEQ multiplex PCR; TCRdb's version includes in-frame clones alone and lacks a portion of them. The V and J calls and clone size are taken from that table; D and trimming were inferred from the DNA. The sample has under 75,000 clones; 55% to 80% are singletons. Enrollment of patients from Seattle took place during active infection, with longitudinal follow-up.

The material sequenced was peripheral blood. The receptor was isolated from a woman in her 70s with COVID-19, enrolled during active disease. The J gene is TRBJ2-1, the V gene TRBV14; 7 nucleotides match TRBD2. The CDR3 DNA sequence: TGTGCCAGCAGCCGCCTGGGACTACCAGACAATGAGCAGTTCTTC. Translation gives CASSRLGLPDNEQFF.